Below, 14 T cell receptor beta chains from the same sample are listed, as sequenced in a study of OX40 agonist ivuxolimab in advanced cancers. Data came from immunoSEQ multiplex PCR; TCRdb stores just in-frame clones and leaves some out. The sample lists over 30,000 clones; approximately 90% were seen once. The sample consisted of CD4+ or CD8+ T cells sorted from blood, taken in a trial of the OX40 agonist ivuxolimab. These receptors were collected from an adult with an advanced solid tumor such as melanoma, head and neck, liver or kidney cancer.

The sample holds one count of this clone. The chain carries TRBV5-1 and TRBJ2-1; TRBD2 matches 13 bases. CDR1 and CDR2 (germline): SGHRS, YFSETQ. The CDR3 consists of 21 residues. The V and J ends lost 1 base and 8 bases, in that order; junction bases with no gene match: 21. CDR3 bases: TGCGCCAGCAGCTTGAGAGGACAGCTCAATATCGGGACTAGCGGGATCCATGAGCAGTTCTTC. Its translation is CASSLRGQLNIGTSGIHEQFF.

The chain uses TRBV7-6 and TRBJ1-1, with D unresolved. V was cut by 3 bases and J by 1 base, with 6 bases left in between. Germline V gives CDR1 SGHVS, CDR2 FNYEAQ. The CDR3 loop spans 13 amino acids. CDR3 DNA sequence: TGTGCCAGCAGCTTTGGACGGAACACTGAAGCTTTCTTT. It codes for CASSFGRNTEAFF.

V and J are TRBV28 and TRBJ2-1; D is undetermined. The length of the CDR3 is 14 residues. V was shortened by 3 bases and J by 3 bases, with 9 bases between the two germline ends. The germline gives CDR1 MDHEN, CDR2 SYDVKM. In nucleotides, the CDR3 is TGTGCCAGCAGTTTCGGTCAGGTCTACAATGAGCAGTTCTTC. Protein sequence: CASSFGQVYNEQFF.

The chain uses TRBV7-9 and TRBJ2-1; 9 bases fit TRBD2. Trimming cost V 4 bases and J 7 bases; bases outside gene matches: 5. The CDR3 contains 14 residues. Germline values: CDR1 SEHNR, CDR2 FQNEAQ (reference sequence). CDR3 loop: CASSSDGLANEQFF. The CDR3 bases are TGTGCCAGCAGCTCGGACGGACTAGCGAATGAGCAGTTCTTC.

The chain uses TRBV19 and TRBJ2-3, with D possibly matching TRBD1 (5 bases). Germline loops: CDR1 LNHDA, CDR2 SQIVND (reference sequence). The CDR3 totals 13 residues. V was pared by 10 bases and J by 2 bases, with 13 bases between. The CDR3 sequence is CATLGAFTDTQYF. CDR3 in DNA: TGTGCCACTCTAGGGGCTTTCACAGATACGCAGTATTTT.

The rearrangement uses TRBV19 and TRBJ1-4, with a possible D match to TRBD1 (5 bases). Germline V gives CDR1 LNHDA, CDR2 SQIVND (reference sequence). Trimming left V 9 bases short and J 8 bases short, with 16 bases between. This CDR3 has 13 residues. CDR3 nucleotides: TGTGCCAGCGCCCCCCGGGGCCGGGAAAAACTGTTTTTT. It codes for CASAPRGREKLFF.

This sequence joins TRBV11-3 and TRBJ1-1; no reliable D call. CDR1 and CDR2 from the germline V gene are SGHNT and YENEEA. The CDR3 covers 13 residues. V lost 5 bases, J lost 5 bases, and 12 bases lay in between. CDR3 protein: CASSRKTGTEAFF. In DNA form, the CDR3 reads TGTGCCAGCAGCCGGAAAACGGGGACTGAAGCTTTCTTT.

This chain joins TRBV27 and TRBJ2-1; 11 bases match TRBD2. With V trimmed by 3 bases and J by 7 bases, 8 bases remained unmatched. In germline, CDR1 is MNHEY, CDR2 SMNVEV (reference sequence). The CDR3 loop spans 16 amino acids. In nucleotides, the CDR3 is TGTGCCAGCAGTTTCCTACTAGCGGGAGCTGGGAATGAGCAGTTCTTC. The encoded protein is CASSFLLAGAGNEQFF.

CDR3 bases: TGCGCCAGCAGTCTAAGAGTGGAAAAACTGTTTTTT. Its protein is CASSLRVEKLFF. V is TRBV10-2 and J is TRBJ1-4; no clear D gene. CDR1 WSHSY and CDR2 SAAADI come from the germline V gene. CDR3 size: 12 residues. V dropped 5 bases and J dropped 8 bases, with 9 bases sitting between them.

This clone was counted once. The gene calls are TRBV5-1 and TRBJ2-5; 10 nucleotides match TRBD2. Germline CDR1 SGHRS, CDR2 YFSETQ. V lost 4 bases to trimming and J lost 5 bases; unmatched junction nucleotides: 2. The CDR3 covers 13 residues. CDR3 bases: TGCGCCAGCAGCCGACTAGCGGGTGAGACCCAGTACTTC. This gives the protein CASSRLAGETQYF.

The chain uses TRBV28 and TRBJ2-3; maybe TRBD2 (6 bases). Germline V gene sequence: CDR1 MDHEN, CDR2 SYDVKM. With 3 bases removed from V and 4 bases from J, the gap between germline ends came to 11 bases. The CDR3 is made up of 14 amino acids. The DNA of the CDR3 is TGTGCCAGCAGTTTGGAGGGGTGGGCAGATACGCAGTATTTT. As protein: CASSLEGWADTQYF.

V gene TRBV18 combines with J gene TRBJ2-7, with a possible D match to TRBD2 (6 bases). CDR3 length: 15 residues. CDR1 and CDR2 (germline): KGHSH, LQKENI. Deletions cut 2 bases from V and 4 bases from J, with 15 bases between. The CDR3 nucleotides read TGTGCCAGCTCACCAAGGAGGGGATCCGATTACGAGCAGTACTTC. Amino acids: CASSPRRGSDYEQYF.

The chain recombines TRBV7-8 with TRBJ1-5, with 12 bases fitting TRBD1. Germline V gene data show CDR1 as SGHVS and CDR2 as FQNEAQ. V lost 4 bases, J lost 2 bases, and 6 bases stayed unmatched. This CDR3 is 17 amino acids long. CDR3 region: CASSWGQGASRNQPQHF. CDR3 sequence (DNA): TGTGCCAGCAGCTGGGGACAGGGGGCGAGTCGCAATCAGCCCCAGCATTTT.

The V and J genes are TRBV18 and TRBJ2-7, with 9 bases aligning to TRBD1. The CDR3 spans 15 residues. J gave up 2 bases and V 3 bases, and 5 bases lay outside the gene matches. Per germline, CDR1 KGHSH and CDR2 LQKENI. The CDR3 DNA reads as TGTGCCAGCTCACCCGGGGACAGGGTTCCCTACGAGCAGTACTTC. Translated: CASSPGDRVPYEQYF.